This passage covers 16 T cell receptor beta chains from one sample sequenced in a study of long-term antiretroviral therapy in people with HIV. Running of the v3.0 immunoSEQ assay took place at survey level. Libraries were prepared by immunoSEQ multiplex PCR; TCRdb keeps only in-frame clonotypes and omits some of them. The sample comprises approximately 30,000 clones, around 79% of which are singletons, and under 4% rests with the top ten. Sequenced material: unsorted PBMCs, taken 1.9 years after starting antiretroviral therapy. The receptors come from a man between 18 and 35 years old with HIV.

In DNA form, the CDR3 reads TGTGCCAGCAGTGTAATTGGGACAGGGAATTCACCCCTCCACTTT. Protein product: CASSVIGTGNSPLHF. The V gene is TRBV6-4, the J gene TRBJ1-6; 9 positions agree with TRBD1. The CDR3 is made up of 15 amino acids. Germline loops: CDR1 MRHNA, CDR2 SNTAGT. Trimming cost V 4 bases and J 7 bases; bases outside gene matches: 5.

The chain combines TRBV5-1 with TRBJ2-1, with a tentative D call TRBD2 (6 bases). Germline CDR1 and CDR2: SGHRS and YFSETQ. The V end lost 3 bases, the J end lost 0 bases, and 13 bases lay between the germline ends. There are 16 residues in the CDR3. The CDR3 here is CASSSVAADSYNEQFF. CDR3 in DNA: TGCGCCAGCAGCTCGGTAGCGGCCGACTCCTACAATGAGCAGTTCTTC. The whole variable domain, filled in from reference TRBV5-1 and TRBJ2-1, reads KAGVTQTPRYLIKTRGQQVTLSCSPISGHRSVSWYQQTPGQGLQFLFEYFSETQRNKGNFPGRFSGRQFSNSRSEMNVSTLELGDSALYLCASSSVAADSYNEQFFGPGTRLTVL.

The chain is built from TRBV10-3 and TRBJ2-3, with 11 nucleotides matching TRBD2. This CDR3 region has 16 residues. J was trimmed by 2 bases and V by 4 bases; bases with no gene match: 5. Germline-derived CDR1 and CDR2 are ENHRY and SYGVKD. CDR3 amino acids: CAISGASGGTTDTQYF. CDR3 bases: TGTGCCATCAGTGGGGCTAGCGGGGGGACCACAGATACGCAGTATTTT.

The chain uses TRBV29-1 and TRBJ1-4, with D possibly matching TRBD1 (5 bases). The ends were cut back, 3 bases at V and 12 bases at J, with 17 bases in the middle. Looked up from germline, CDR1 is SQVTM and CDR2 is ANQGSEA. The CDR3 sequence is 13 residues long. The CDR3 bases are TGCAGCGTTGAGCCCCAGGGCCACGGGGAACTGTTTTTT. Protein sequence: CSVEPQGHGELFF.

There are a few counts of this clone. The chain joins TRBV7-9 to TRBJ2-7; perhaps TRBD1 as D (6 bases). The CDR3 contains 13 residues. From germline, CDR1 is SEHNR and CDR2 FQNEAQ (reference sequence). With 4 bases removed from V and 1 base from J, the gap between germline ends came to 8 bases. The CDR3 protein is CASSSGTSYEQYF. The CDR3 coding sequence is TGTGCCAGCAGCTCCGGGACATCCTACGAGCAGTACTTC.

The chain is built from TRBV6-1 and TRBJ1-5, with 8 bases lining up with TRBD1. The germline V gene has CDR1 MNHNS and CDR2 SASEGT. Trimming at V came to 1 base and at J to 3 bases, leaving 5 bases not matched to a gene. There are 16 residues in the CDR3. The CDR3 DNA is TGTGCCAGCAGTGAAGTTGGGACAGGTCACAATCAGCCCCAGCATTTT. This translates into CASSEVGTGHNQPQHF.

This sequence joins TRBV7-9 and TRBJ1-3; D is possibly TRBD1 (6 bases). From germline, CDR1 is SEHNR and CDR2 FQNEAQ (reference sequence). V shed 3 bases and J shed 6 bases, with 12 bases lying between them. This CDR3 region has 14 residues. The chain's CDR3 is CASSFLGGKNTIYF. CDR3 DNA: TGTGCCAGCAGCTTCCTAGGGGGAAAAAACACCATATATTTT.

The chain is built from TRBV13 and TRBJ1-1; TRBD1 matches 9 bases. Germline V CDR1 and CDR2: PRHDT, FYEKMQ (reference sequence). The CDR3 totals 14 residues. V trimming: 5 bases; J trimming: 1 base; junction bases outside the gene matches: 2. The CDR3 bases are TGTGCCAGCAGCGTGGGACAGGGGAACACTGAAGCTTTCTTT. Protein: CASSVGQGNTEAFF.

The chain employs TRBV5-6 and TRBJ2-7; D call uncertain. This CDR3 is built from 12 residues. Germline V gene sequence: CDR1 SGHDT, CDR2 YYEEEE. V was cut by 4 bases and J by 6 bases, with 11 bases left in between. Written as DNA, the CDR3 is TGTGCCAGCAGCCGAGTTGGGTCCGAGCAGTACGTC. It yields the protein CASSRVGSEQYV.

The chain couples TRBV4-1 to TRBJ1-2; TRBD1 might be the D (5 bases). Germline-derived CDR1 and CDR2 are MGHRA and YSYEKL. V was trimmed by 0 bases and J by 6 bases, leaving 11 bases between them. This CDR3 has 14 residues. CDR3 loop: CASSQDPGLDGYTF. The CDR3 DNA is TGCGCCAGCAGCCAAGACCCAGGGCTGGATGGCTACACCTTC.

The rearrangement uses TRBV5-6 and TRBJ2-4, with D maybe TRBD1 (6 bases). Germline CDR1 and CDR2: SGHDT and YYEEEE. The CDR3 sequence is 17 residues long. V lost 1 base, J lost 2 bases, and 16 bases lay in between. CDR3 in DNA: TGTGCCAGCAGCTTGTCACTACTCGGACAGACCAAAAACATTCAGTACTTC. It is translated as CASSLSLLGQTKNIQYF.

This clone was found a few times. The chain recombines TRBV10-3 with TRBJ1-1, with a possible D match to TRBD1 (6 bases). V gave up 5 bases and J gave up 1 base, with 11 bases separating them. The CDR3 runs to 14 residues. The germline gives CDR1 ENHRY, CDR2 SYGVKD. The CDR3 region has the DNA TGTGCCATCAGTCCCGGGACATCGAACACTGAAGCTTTCTTT. Translating it yields CAISPGTSNTEAFF.

This clone was detected once. The chain combines TRBV4-1 with TRBJ1-3, with D hard to call. V lost 0 bases, J lost 2 bases, and 8 bases lay in between. Germline CDR1 and CDR2: MGHRA and YSYEKL. The CDR3 is 15 amino acids. The CDR3 loop reads CASSQDIGTGNTIYF. CDR3 sequence (DNA): TGCGCCAGCAGCCAAGATATAGGGACTGGAAACACCATATATTTT.

The chain joins TRBV6-1 to TRBJ2-2, with 12 bases fitting TRBD1. V lost 4 bases, J lost 5 bases, and 17 bases stayed unmatched. This CDR3 contains 20 residues. The germline gives CDR1 MNHNS, CDR2 SASEGT. CDR3 in amino acids: CASSAGTGGFVLRLTGELFF. The CDR3 region has the DNA TGTGCCAGCAGTGCCGGGACAGGGGGCTTCGTACTACGACTGACCGGGGAGCTGTTTTTT.

The chain is built from TRBV2 and TRBJ1-2; D ambiguous. This CDR3 has 14 amino acids. V shed 11 bases and J shed 5 bases, with 21 bases lying between them. Per the germline V gene, CDR1 is SNHLY and CDR2 is FYNNEI. This CDR3 is CAAARGYLRYGYTF. In DNA form, the CDR3 reads TGTGCCGCTGCTCGAGGGTACCTAAGGTATGGCTACACCTTC.

In its sample, this clone was seen a few times. The chain employs TRBV29-1 and TRBJ2-1, with TRBD2 identical over 7 bases. Germline trimming cut 8 bases from V and 7 bases from J; bases unmatched to any gene: 5. Germline values: CDR1 SQVTM, CDR2 ANQGSEA. This CDR3 spans 11 amino acids. In DNA form, the CDR3 reads TGCAGCCTTGGGGAGGGAAATGAGCAGTTCTTC. This translates into CSLGEGNEQFF.